The 24 T cell receptor beta chains in this list originate from one sample, sequenced in a study of shared clonotypes between healthy human individuals. The table came from immunoSEQ multiplex PCR; TCRdb's copy has only in-frame clones and leaves some out. The sample has around 2.1 million clones, almost 96% seen once; the top ten hold less than 0.15%. The sample consisted of naive CD4+ T cells sorted from blood. The subset denotes: CD45RA+ positively selected. The source of these receptors is a young man in good health.

V gene TRBV4-3 combines with J gene TRBJ2-2; TRBD1 matches 7 bases. Germline CDR1 is LGHNA and CDR2 is YSLEER. V lost 1 base, J lost 1 base, and 3 bases stayed unmatched. This CDR3 comprises 16 residues. As DNA, the CDR3 is TGCGCCAGCAGCCAAGTTCCAGGGGGGAACACCGGGGAGCTGTTTTTT. Protein sequence: CASSQVPGGNTGELFF.

This chain links TRBV18 with TRBJ1-4; 9 bases are a match to TRBD1. V lost 3 bases to trimming and J lost 7 bases; unmatched junction nucleotides: 12. The CDR3 is 17 amino acids. The germline gives CDR1 KGHSH, CDR2 LQKENI. The CDR3 here is CASSPTPPGQGGEKLFF. The DNA for the CDR3 is TGTGCCAGCTCACCTACCCCTCCGGGACAGGGCGGTGAAAAACTGTTTTTT.

CDR3: CASSPHDGFSNEKLFF. CDR3 DNA sequence: TGTGCCAGCAGCCCGCATGATGGTTTCTCTAATGAAAAACTGTTTTTT. The chain employs TRBV11-2 and TRBJ1-4; D gene uncertain. Germline CDR1 and CDR2: SGHAT and FQNNGV. This CDR3 spans 16 amino acids. Trimming removed 5 bases from V and 3 bases from J, with 16 bases in between.

The V gene is TRBV2, the J gene TRBJ2-3; the D gene is possibly TRBD2 (5 bases). The germline V gene has CDR1 SNHLY and CDR2 FYNNEI. V lost 9 bases, J lost 6 bases, and 10 bases lay in between. This CDR3 has 11 residues. CDR3: CASGGFDTQYF. The CDR3 DNA follows: TGTGCCAGTGGCGGGTTTGATACGCAGTATTTT.

This rearrangement joins TRBV5-4 to TRBJ1-3; perhaps TRBD1 as D (6 bases). The CDR3 is made up of 15 amino acids. Trimming took off 1 base at V and 4 bases at J, with 12 bases between the two ends. Looked up from germline, CDR1 is SGHNT and CDR2 is YYREEE (reference sequence). CDR3 sequence reads: CASSLSQGFGNTIYF. The CDR3 DNA sequence: TGTGCCAGCAGCTTGTCTCAGGGGTTCGGAAACACCATATATTTT.

The V and J genes are TRBV21-1 and TRBJ1-2. TRBV21-1 is annotated as a pseudogene. The CDR3 length is 12 residues. The CDR3, as DNA: TGTGCAAACAGGTGGAGGAACTATGGCTACACCTTC. Translating gives CANRWRNYGYTF.

Worth noting for this clone: Other nucleotide sequences from this sample produce the same CDR3. The rearrangement uses TRBV5-1 and TRBJ2-3; D unclear. Per the germline V gene, CDR1 is SGHRS and CDR2 is YFSETQ. The CDR3 extends over 14 amino acids. The V end was cut by 4 bases, the J end by 2 bases, with 11 bases between. Here the CDR3 reads CASSLGSHTDTQYF. CDR3 sequence (DNA): TGCGCCAGCAGCCTGGGGTCGCACACAGATACGCAGTATTTT.

The chain employs TRBV6-6 and TRBJ1-6, with 10 bases aligning to TRBD1. This CDR3 has 14 residues. Trimming removed 6 bases from V and 10 bases from J; junction bases left unmatched: 6. Germline CDR1 and CDR2: MNHNY and SVGAGI (reference sequence). The CDR3 bases are TGTGCCAGCAGCACGGACAGGGGGACATCACCCCTCCACTTT. Protein sequence: CASSTDRGTSPLHF.

This sequence joins TRBV5-1 and TRBJ2-2; 7 bases align to TRBD1. CDR1 and CDR2 from the germline V gene are SGHRS and YFSETQ. The CDR3 spans 16 residues. Trimming cost V 4 bases and J 0 bases; bases outside gene matches: 6. The CDR3 loop reads CASSPRQGSNTGELFF. DNA for the CDR3: TGCGCCAGCAGCCCGCGACAGGGTTCGAACACCGGGGAGCTGTTTTTT.

The gene calls are TRBV18 and TRBJ2-7, with TRBD1 matching 10 bases. This CDR3 region has 18 residues. CDR1 is KGHSH and CDR2 is LQKENI in the germline V gene. Trimming at V came to 5 bases and at J to 2 bases, leaving 15 bases not matched to a gene. Written as DNA, the CDR3 is TGTGCCAGCTCAAGGGGACAGGGGAAGCCTGGAGGGACCTACGAGCAGTACTTC. Translating it yields CASSRGQGKPGGTYEQYF.

This rearrangement joins TRBV28 to TRBJ2-2; D is tentatively TRBD1 or TRBD2 (5 bases each). CDR1 MDHEN and CDR2 SYDVKM come from the germline V gene. Trimming shortened V by 4 bases and J by 0 bases, and 9 bases separated the two germline ends. This CDR3 is 15 amino acids long. The CDR3 region is CASSSQGPNTGELFF. The CDR3 DNA reads as TGTGCCAGCAGTTCGCAGGGACCGAACACCGGGGAGCTGTTTTTT.

Note on this clone: At one end, the junction sequence differs from germline, possibly due to a read error. The rearrangement uses TRBV6-1 and TRBJ2-7, with TRBD2 matching over 11 bases. The CDR3 is made up of 14 amino acids. Germline CDR1 MNHNS, CDR2 SASEGT. In DNA form, the CDR3 reads TGTGCCATCAGTGAGACTAGCGGGGCTTACGAGCAGTACTTC. Translation gives CAISETSGAYEQYF.

Only one count was recorded for this clone. The chain links TRBV9 to TRBJ2-2; 8 bases line up with TRBD2. Germline V gene sequence: CDR1 SGDLS, CDR2 YYNGEE. The V and J ends lost 4 bases and 7 bases, in that order; junction bases with no gene match: 6. CDR3 size: 14 residues. The DNA of the CDR3 is TGTGCCAGCAGCCCCCGGGGGGGTGGCGGGGAGCTGTTTTTT. Protein sequence: CASSPRGGGGELFF.

This clone appeared once. The V and J genes are TRBV25-1 and TRBJ1-5; D remains ambiguous. In germline, CDR1 is MGHDK, CDR2 SYGVNS. The CDR3 length is 14 residues. Trimming took off 4 bases at V and 3 bases at J, with 10 bases between the two ends. As DNA, the CDR3 is TGTGCCAGCAGTGTCCGGAGTCTCAATCAGCCCCAGCATTTT. This encodes CASSVRSLNQPQHF.

This chain uses TRBV29-1 with TRBJ2-7, with D possibly matching TRBD1 (6 bases). This CDR3 spans 12 amino acids. The V gene's germline CDR1 is SQVTM and CDR2 ANQGSEA. V dropped 7 bases and J dropped 3 bases, with 13 bases sitting between them. The CDR3, as DNA: TGCAGCGCTACAGGGAACAGCTACGAGCAGTACTTC. Translation: CSATGNSYEQYF.

This chain uses TRBV10-3 with TRBJ1-1, with TRBD1 identical over 10 bases. The CDR3 runs to 15 residues. After removal of 4 bases from V and 1 base from J, the junction contained 3 bases not matched to a gene. Germline V gene data show CDR1 as ENHRY and CDR2 as SYGVKD. CDR3 sequence (DNA): TGTGCCATCAGTGCTTGGACAGGGGGGAACACTGAAGCTTTCTTT. Amino acids: CAISAWTGGNTEAFF.

This clone is a singleton in its sample. The V call is TRBV7-2, the J call TRBJ1-2; D not resolved. In germline, CDR1 is SGHTA, CDR2 FQGNSA. The CDR3 consists of 11 residues. V lost 4 bases, J lost 5 bases, and 5 bases lay in between. The CDR3 loop reads CASSSPYGYTF. CDR3 in DNA: TGTGCCAGCAGCTCGCCATATGGCTACACCTTC. The complete variable domain, with remaining parts taken from reference TRBV7-2 and TRBJ1-2, reads GAGVSQSPSNKVTEKGKDVELRCDPISGHTALYWYRQSLGQGLEFLIYFQGNSAPDKSGLPSDRFSAERTGGSVSTLTIQRTQQEDSAVYLCASSSPYGYTFGSGTRLTVV.

This clone occurred a few times. The V and J genes are TRBV2 and TRBJ1-1; D is unclear. This CDR3 has 11 amino acids. Germline CDR1 is SNHLY and CDR2 is FYNNEI. V dropped 3 bases and J dropped 3 bases, with 2 bases sitting between them. This CDR3 reads CASSEYTEAFF. Here the CDR3 DNA reads TGTGCCAGCAGTGAGTACACTGAAGCTTTCTTT.

The chain combines TRBV6-1 with TRBJ1-5; D call uncertain. The germline V and J ends were trimmed by 7 bases and 6 bases, with 7 bases remaining between them. Germline CDR1 and CDR2: MNHNS and SASEGT. CDR3 length: 11 amino acids. DNA for the CDR3: TGTGCCAGCAAACACGCTCAGCCCCAGCATTTT. It encodes CASKHAQPQHF.

The V gene is TRBV27, the J gene TRBJ1-4; 8 nucleotides align to TRBD1. With 6 bases clipped from V and 4 bases from J, the junction kept 7 bases outside the gene matches. The CDR3 extends over 15 amino acids. Germline CDR1 is MNHEY and CDR2 is SMNVEV (reference sequence). CDR3 sequence reads: CASRETGAYNEKLFF. CDR3 coding DNA: TGTGCCAGCAGAGAGACAGGGGCGTATAATGAAAAACTGTTTTTT.

As to this clone: Other DNA sequences from this sample encode an identical CDR3 as well. The rearrangement joins TRBV28 to TRBJ2-7, with D perhaps matching TRBD2 (6 bases). Germline lookup yields CDR1 MDHEN and CDR2 SYDVKM. V shed 3 bases and J shed 0 bases, with 12 bases lying between them. This CDR3 is built from 15 residues. CDR3 protein: CASSLGGPSSYEQYF. DNA of the CDR3: TGTGCCAGCAGTTTGGGGGGTCCGAGCTCCTACGAGCAGTACTTC.

The chain employs TRBV6-5 and TRBJ2-5, with D maybe TRBD1 (6 bases). CDR1 is MNHEY, CDR2 SVGAGI, per germline. Trimming stripped 4 bases from V and 1 base from J, with 10 bases between. This CDR3 comprises 14 residues. The CDR3 DNA sequence: TGTGCCAGCAGTTCCCGGACAGCCCAAGAGACCCAGTACTTC. Protein product: CASSSRTAQETQYF.

The chain joins TRBV7-6 to TRBJ1-3; TRBD1 is a possible D gene (5 bases). The germline V gene has CDR1 SGHVS and CDR2 FNYEAQ. V gave up 1 base and J gave up 3 bases, with 7 bases separating them. The CDR3 has 14 residues. CDR3 region: CASSLGGDGNTIYF. The CDR3 nucleotides are TGTGCCAGCAGCTTAGGGGGGGATGGAAACACCATATATTTT.

Details on this clone: The same CDR3 arises from other DNA sequences in this sample as well. The chain combines TRBV5-1 with TRBJ2-3, with 9 bases identical to TRBD2. The CDR3 is 14 residues long. Trimming took 4 bases from V and 4 from J; bases not matched to a gene: 4. The V gene's germline CDR1 is SGHRS and CDR2 YFSETQ. The CDR3 reads CASSPRGGADTQYF. CDR3 nucleotides: TGCGCCAGCAGCCCGCGGGGGGGTGCAGATACGCAGTATTTT.